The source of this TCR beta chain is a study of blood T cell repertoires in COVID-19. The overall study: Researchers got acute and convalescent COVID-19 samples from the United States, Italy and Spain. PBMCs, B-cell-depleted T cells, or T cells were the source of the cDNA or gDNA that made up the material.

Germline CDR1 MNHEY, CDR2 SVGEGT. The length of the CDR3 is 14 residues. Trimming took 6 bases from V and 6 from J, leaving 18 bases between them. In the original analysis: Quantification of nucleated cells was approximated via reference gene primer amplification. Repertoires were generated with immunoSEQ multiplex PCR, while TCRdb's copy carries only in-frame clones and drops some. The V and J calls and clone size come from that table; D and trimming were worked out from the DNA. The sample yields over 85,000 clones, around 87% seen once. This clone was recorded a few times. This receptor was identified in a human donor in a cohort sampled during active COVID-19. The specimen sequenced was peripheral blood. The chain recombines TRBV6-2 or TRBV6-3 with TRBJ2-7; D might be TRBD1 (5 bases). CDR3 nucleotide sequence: TGTGCCAGCAGCCCCGTTGGGGCAGGGCGCGAGCAGTACTTC. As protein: CASSPVGAGREQYF.